A single TCR beta chain is shown here with its context. Trimming at V came to 3 bases and at J to 0 bases, leaving 7 bases not matched to a gene. Germline-derived CDR1 and CDR2 are SEHNR and FQNEAQ (reference sequence). The CDR3 length is 17 residues. The data stem from a study of blood T cell repertoires in COVID-19. Assay: immunoSEQ multiplex PCR; the TCRdb copy retains only in-frame clones and omits some. Here the sample spans over 120,000 clones, about 79% being singletons. The clonotype was recovered from a woman between 50 and 59 years old who had recovered from COVID-19. Material for sequencing was PBMCs or T cells enriched from blood (not recorded which). The chain carries TRBV7-9 and TRBJ1-4; 7 bases are shared with TRBD1. This CDR3 is CASSFYRGPATNEKLFF. CDR3 in DNA: TGTGCCAGCAGCTTTTACAGGGGCCCTGCAACTAATGAAAAACTGTTTTTT.